Shown below are 3 T cell receptor beta chains from a single sample sequenced in a study of OX40 agonist ivuxolimab in advanced cancers. This table comes from immunoSEQ multiplex PCR, and its TCRdb copy is limited to in-frame clones, with some not included. The sample carries tens of thousands of clones, about 84% recorded once. The specimen was CD4+ or CD8+ T cells sorted from blood, collected in a trial of the OX40 agonist ivuxolimab. These receptors were obtained from an adult with an advanced solid tumor such as melanoma, head and neck, liver or kidney cancer.

The chain is built from TRBV13 and TRBJ1-6, with TRBD1 matching over 9 bases. The CDR3 sequence is 17 residues long. V gave up 5 bases and J gave up 7 bases; unmatched junction bases: 12. Germline V gene sequence: CDR1 PRHDT, CDR2 FYEKMQ (reference sequence). As DNA, the CDR3 is TGTGCCAGCAGCAGACAACAGGGGGCGTTGGGGAATTCACCCCTCCACTTT. It is translated as CASSRQQGALGNSPLHF.

The CDR3 coding sequence is TGTGCCAGCAGCTCGATCCCCGAGGGGACCTATGGCTACACCTTC. This sequence encodes CASSSIPEGTYGYTF. V gene TRBV5-5 combines with J gene TRBJ1-2; possible D gene TRBD1, 5 bases. The CDR3 consists of 15 residues. Trimming took off 3 bases at V and 4 bases at J, with 16 bases between the two ends. The germline CDR1 and CDR2 sequences are SGHKS and YYEKEE (reference sequence).

The chain carries TRBV18 and TRBJ2-2, with D possibly matching TRBD1 (6 bases). V lost 3 bases and J 6 bases, leaving 23 bases between the germline ends. Germline-derived CDR1 and CDR2 are KGHSH and LQKENI. The CDR3 has 18 residues. The chain's CDR3 is CASSPLMVRGSSSGELFF. The CDR3 coding sequence is TGTGCCAGCTCACCGTTGATGGTGAGGGGGAGTTCCTCCGGGGAGCTGTTTTTT.